This T cell receptor (beta chain) was documented in a study of naive and memory T cell subsets. Study-wide results and caveats: A few larger clonotypes appeared in naive repertoires, especially CD8, possibly memory cells re-expressing CD45RA.

Two oligonucleotides, mixed equimolar, formed the beta constant-region primer covering TRBC1 and TRBC2. Nested alpha and beta constant-region primers with the SP2 primer drove four PCR rounds on ligated cDNA. TCRdb re-analysed the UMI-ligation and nested PCR reads in MiXCR, keeping a single row per CDR3 protein. The sample carries over 110,000 distinct CDR3 sequences, approximately 18% recorded once. This clonotype has just a few counts. The antigen remains unidentified. From germline, CDR1 is MDHEN and CDR2 SYDVKM. Trimming cost V 5 bases and J 1 base; bases outside gene matches: 6. This CDR3 comprises 15 residues. Alpha and beta libraries were amplified separately from the second PCR onward.

The chain couples TRBV28 to TRBJ2-3; 7 bases agree with TRBD2. The clonotype was recovered from a human donor in good health. Material: naive CD8+ T cells from blood. CDR3 DNA: TGTGCCAGCAGTCGCGACAGCGGGGGCACAGATACGCAGTATTTT. As protein: CASSRDSGGTDTQYF.